This T cell receptor beta chain originates from a study of blood T cell repertoires in COVID-19. As for the study in general: Acute and convalescent COVID-19 specimens originated in the United States, Italy and Spain. From T cells, B-cell-depleted T cells, or PBMCs came the material, which was cDNA or gDNA.

As processed by the authors: Using reference gene primer amplification, nucleated cell counts were estimated. Produced via immunoSEQ multiplex PCR; TCRdb's table is partial and in-frame only. V, J and clone size reflect that table, while D and trimming were determined from the DNA. The sample has around 170,000 clones; 90% are singletons. The CDR3 contains 14 residues. Per germline, CDR1 MNHEY and CDR2 SVGEGT. V lost 2 bases to trimming and J lost 0 bases, with 7 bases between them. The sample comprised peripheral blood. This TCR derives from a man in his fifties or sixties with acute or convalescent COVID-19. This chain uses TRBV6-2 or TRBV6-3 with TRBJ1-2; no reliable D call. CDR3 region: CASSYTDTNYGYTF. DNA of the CDR3: TGTGCCAGCAGTTACACAGACACTAACTATGGCTACACCTTC.